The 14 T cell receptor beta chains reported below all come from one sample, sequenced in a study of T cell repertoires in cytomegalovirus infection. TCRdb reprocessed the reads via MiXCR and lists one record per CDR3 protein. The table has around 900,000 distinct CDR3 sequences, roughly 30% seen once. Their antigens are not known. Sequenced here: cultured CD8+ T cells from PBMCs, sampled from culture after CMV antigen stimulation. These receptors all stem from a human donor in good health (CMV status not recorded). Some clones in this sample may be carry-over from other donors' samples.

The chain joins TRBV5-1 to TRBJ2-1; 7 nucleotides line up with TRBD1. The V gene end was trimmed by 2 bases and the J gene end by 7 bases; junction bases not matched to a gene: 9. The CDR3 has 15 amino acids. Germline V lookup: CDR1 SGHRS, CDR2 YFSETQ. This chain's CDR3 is CASSFYPGQNNEQFF. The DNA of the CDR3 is TGCGCCAGCAGCTTCTATCCGGGACAGAATAATGAGCAGTTCTTC.

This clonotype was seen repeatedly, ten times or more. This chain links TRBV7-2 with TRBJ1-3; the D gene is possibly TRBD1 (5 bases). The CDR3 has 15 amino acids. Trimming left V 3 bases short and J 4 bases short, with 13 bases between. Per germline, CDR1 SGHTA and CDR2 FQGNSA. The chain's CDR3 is CASSFRGVHGNTIYF. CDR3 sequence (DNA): TGTGCCAGCAGCTTTCGGGGGGTACACGGAAACACCATATATTTT.

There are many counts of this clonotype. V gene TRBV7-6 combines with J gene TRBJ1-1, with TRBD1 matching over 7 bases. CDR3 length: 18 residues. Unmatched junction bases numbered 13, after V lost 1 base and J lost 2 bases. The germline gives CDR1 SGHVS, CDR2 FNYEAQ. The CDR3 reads CASSLVPGVDRDNTEAFF. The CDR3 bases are TGTGCCAGCAGCTTAGTTCCAGGTGTAGACAGGGATAACACTGAAGCTTTCTTT.

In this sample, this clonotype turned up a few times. The CDR3 nucleotides read TGTGCCAGCAGTCCCCGGACTGCCTCTTTCTCCTACAATGAGCAGTTCTTC. Its translation: CASSPRTASFSYNEQFF. The genes are TRBV6-1 and TRBJ2-1; D possibly corresponds to TRBD2 (5 bases). Trimming removed 5 bases at V and 0 bases at J, with 17 bases between. This CDR3 spans 17 amino acids. Per the germline V gene, CDR1 is MNHNS and CDR2 is SASEGT.

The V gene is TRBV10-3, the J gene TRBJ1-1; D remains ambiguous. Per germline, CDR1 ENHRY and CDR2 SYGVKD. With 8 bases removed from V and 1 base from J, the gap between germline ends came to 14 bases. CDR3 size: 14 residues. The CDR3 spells CAIAVSKGNTEAFF. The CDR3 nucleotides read TGTGCCATCGCCGTCAGTAAGGGGAACACTGAAGCTTTCTTT.

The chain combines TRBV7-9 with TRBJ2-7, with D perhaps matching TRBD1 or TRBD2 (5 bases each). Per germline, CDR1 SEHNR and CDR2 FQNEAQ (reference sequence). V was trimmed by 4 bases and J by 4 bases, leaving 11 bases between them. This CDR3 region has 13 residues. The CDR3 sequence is CASSSPWGYEQYV. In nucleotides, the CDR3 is TGTGCCAGCAGCTCGCCTTGGGGGTACGAGCAGTACGTC.

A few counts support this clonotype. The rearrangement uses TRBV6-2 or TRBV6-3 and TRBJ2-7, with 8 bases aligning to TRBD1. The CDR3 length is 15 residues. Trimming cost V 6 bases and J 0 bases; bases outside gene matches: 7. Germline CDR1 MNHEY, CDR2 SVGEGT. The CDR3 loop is CASSDRGRLSYEQYV. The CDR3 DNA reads TGTGCCAGCAGCGACAGGGGTCGACTCTCCTACGAGCAGTACGTC.

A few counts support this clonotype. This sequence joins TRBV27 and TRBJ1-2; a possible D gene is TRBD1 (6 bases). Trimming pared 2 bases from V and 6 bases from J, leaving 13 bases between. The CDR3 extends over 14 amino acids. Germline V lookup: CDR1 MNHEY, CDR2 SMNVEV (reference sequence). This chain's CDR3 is CASSLIGGGHGYTF. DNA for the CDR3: TGTGCCAGCAGTTTAATCGGGGGCGGACATGGCTACACCTTC.

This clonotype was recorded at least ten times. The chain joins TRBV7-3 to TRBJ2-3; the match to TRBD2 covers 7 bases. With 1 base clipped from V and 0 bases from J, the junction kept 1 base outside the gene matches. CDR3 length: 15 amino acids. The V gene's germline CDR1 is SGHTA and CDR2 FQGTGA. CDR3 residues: CASSLSGGSTDTQYF. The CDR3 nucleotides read TGTGCCAGCAGCTTAAGCGGGGGTAGCACAGATACGCAGTATTTT.

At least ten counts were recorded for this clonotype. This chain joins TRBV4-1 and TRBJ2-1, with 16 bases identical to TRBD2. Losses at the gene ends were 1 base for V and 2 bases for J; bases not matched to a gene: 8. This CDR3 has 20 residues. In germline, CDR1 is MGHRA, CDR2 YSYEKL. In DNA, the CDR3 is TGCGCCAGCAGCCAAGGGGGGGGGACTAGCGGGGGGGCCACCTACAATGAGCAGTTCTTC. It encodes CASSQGGGTSGGATYNEQFF.

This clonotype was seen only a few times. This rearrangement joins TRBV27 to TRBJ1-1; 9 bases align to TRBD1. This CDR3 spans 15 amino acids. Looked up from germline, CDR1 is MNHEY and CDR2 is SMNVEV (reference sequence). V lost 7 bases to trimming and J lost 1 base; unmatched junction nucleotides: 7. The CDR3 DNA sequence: TGTGCCAGCACTTTTTTGGGACAGGGGAACACTGAAGCTTTCTTT. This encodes CASTFLGQGNTEAFF.

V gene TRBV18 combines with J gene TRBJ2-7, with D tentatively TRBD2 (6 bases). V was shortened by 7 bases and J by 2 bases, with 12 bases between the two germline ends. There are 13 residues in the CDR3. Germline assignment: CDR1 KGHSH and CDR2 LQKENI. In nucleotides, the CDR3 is TGTGCCAGCTACGGAGGGCCTACCTACGAGCAGTACTTC. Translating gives CASYGGPTYEQYF.

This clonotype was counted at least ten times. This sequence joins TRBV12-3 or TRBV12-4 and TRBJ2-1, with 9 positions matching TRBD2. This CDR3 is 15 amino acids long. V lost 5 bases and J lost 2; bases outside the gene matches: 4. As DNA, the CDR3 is TGTGCCAGCAGTCAAGCGGGGGGAGCCTACAATGAGCAGTTCTTC. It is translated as CASSQAGGAYNEQFF.

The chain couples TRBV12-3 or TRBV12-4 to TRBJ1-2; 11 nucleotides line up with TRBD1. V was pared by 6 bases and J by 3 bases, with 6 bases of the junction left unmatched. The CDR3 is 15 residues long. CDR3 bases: TGTGCCAGCAGGCAACGGGACAGGGGGGACTATGGCTACACCTTC. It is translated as CASRQRDRGDYGYTF.